Listed here are 14 T cell receptor beta chains from one sample, sequenced in a study of cytomegalovirus exposure and HLA in healthy donors. The primer mix had 60 Vbeta and 13 Jbeta primers. The data were produced by immunoSEQ multiplex PCR, yet TCRdb's version contains in-frame clones alone and is incomplete. Of about 140,000 clones in the sample, around four fifths were seen once. Source material: PBMCs. These receptors were collected from a male donor in good health and CMV-seronegative.

The rearrangement uses TRBV10-3 and TRBJ1-5; 8 bases match TRBD1. Germline lookup yields CDR1 ENHRY and CDR2 SYGVKD. This CDR3 contains 14 residues. V lost 4 bases and J lost 3; bases outside the gene matches: 2. The CDR3 sequence: CAISADRVNQPQHF. The CDR3, as DNA: TGTGCCATCAGTGCGGACAGGGTCAATCAGCCCCAGCATTTT.

The CDR3 spells CASSLTGGLGYTF. CDR3 nucleotides: TGTGCCAGCAGCTTGACAGGGGGCCTTGGCTACACCTTC. V gene TRBV5-4 combines with J gene TRBJ1-2; 9 bases map to TRBD1. V lost 1 base to trimming and J lost 7 bases; unmatched junction nucleotides: 2. The length of the CDR3 is 13 residues. Germline V CDR1 and CDR2: SGHNT, YYREEE (reference sequence).

The rearrangement links TRBV5-1 to TRBJ2-1, with unresolved D. Trimming pared 0 bases from V and 2 bases from J, leaving 9 bases between. The CDR3 contains 15 residues. Germline values: CDR1 SGHRS, CDR2 YFSETQ. This chain's CDR3 is CASSLGHTTYNEQFF. Here the CDR3 DNA reads TGCGCCAGCAGCTTGGGGCATACCACCTACAATGAGCAGTTCTTC.

The chain recombines TRBV10-3 with TRBJ2-7, with TRBD1 matching over 11 bases. After removal of 4 bases from V and 4 bases from J, the junction contained 3 bases not matched to a gene. Looked up from germline, CDR1 is ENHRY and CDR2 is SYGVKD. The CDR3 extends over 14 amino acids. The CDR3 region is CAISAGQGGYEQYF. The CDR3 bases are TGTGCCATCAGTGCGGGACAGGGGGGATACGAGCAGTACTTC.

This rearrangement joins TRBV28 to TRBJ2-7; 9 nucleotides match TRBD1. Per the germline V gene, CDR1 is MDHEN and CDR2 is SYDVKM. Trimming at V came to 6 bases and at J to 0 bases, leaving 6 bases not matched to a gene. The CDR3 has 15 amino acids. In nucleotides, the CDR3 is TGTGCCAGCAGCGCCACAGGGGGCCTCTCCTACGAGCAGTACTTC. It yields the protein CASSATGGLSYEQYF.

The count of this clone is one. One end of the junction does not line up with germline, which may come from a read error. V gene TRBV19 combines with J gene TRBJ2-5, with 12 nucleotides matching TRBD2. The CDR3 has 16 amino acids. Looked up from germline, CDR1 is LNHDA and CDR2 is SQIVND (reference sequence). This CDR3 reads CAGSIGGLAGSETQYF. CDR3 nucleotides: TGTGCCGGTAGTATAGGGGGACTAGCGGGTTCTGAGACCCAGTACTTC.

V gene TRBV11-1 combines with J gene TRBJ2-2; D is possibly TRBD1 (5 bases). CDR1 is SGHAT and CDR2 is FQDESV in the germline V gene (reference sequence). CDR3 length equals 15 residues. Trimming stripped 3 bases from V and 3 bases from J, with 11 bases between. CDR3: CASSLRQGYTGELFF. The DNA for the CDR3 is TGTGCCAGCAGCTTGAGGCAGGGTTACACCGGGGAGCTGTTTTTT.

The chain has TRBV6-1 and TRBJ1-3; 8 bases align to TRBD1. V shed 6 bases, J shed 2 bases, and the junction held 3 bases outside the gene matches. CDR3 length: 14 residues. The V gene's germline CDR1 is MNHNS and CDR2 SASEGT. This CDR3 is CASRLQGAGNTIYF. CDR3 nucleotide sequence: TGTGCCAGCAGACTACAGGGGGCTGGAAACACCATATATTTT.

The chain's CDR3 is CASSLGWDSRVEQYF. DNA of the CDR3: TGTGCCAGCAGCTTGGGATGGGACAGTCGAGTGGAGCAGTACTTC. The genes are TRBV5-4 and TRBJ2-7; TRBD1 matches at 7 bases. With 0 bases clipped from V and 7 bases from J, the junction kept 10 bases outside the gene matches. Germline CDR1 reads SGHNT; CDR2 reads YYREEE (reference sequence). The CDR3 loop spans 15 amino acids.

This chain links TRBV7-9 with TRBJ1-1, with D possibly being TRBD1 (6 bases). The V gene lost 1 base and the J gene lost 10 bases, with 10 bases spanning the gap. The germline CDR1 and CDR2 sequences are SEHNR and FQNEAQ (reference sequence). The CDR3 is 12 amino acids. CDR3 DNA sequence: TGTGCCAGCAGCTTAGAGGGGGGGAGAGCTTTCTTT. This encodes CASSLEGGRAFF.

The chain has TRBV6-6 and TRBJ2-3; tentative D call: TRBD1 (6 bases). Trimming stripped 0 bases from V and 4 bases from J, with 14 bases between. The CDR3 covers 16 residues. CDR1 is MNHNY and CDR2 is SVGAGI in the germline V gene (reference sequence). The DNA for the CDR3 is TGTGCCAGCAGTTACTCGGGGGCCCTAATCGCAGATACGCAGTATTTT. Protein sequence: CASSYSGALIADTQYF.

The table lists this clone with a count of one. The CDR3 loop reads CAWKLAADTQYF. The CDR3, as DNA: TGTGCCTGGAAACTAGCGGCAGATACGCAGTATTTT. V and J are TRBV30 and TRBJ2-3; 8 bases align to TRBD2. The CDR3 spans 12 residues. The trim removed 4 bases at V and 4 bases at J, leaving 1 base unmatched. Germline lookup yields CDR1 GTSNPN and CDR2 SVGIG (reference sequence). Full variable domain (remainder filled in from reference TRBV30 and TRBJ2-3): SQTIHQWPATLVQPVGSPLSLECTVEGTSNPNLYWYRQAAGRGLQLLFYSVGIGQISSEVPQNLSASRPQDRQFILSSKKLLLSDSGFYLCAWKLAADTQYFGPGTRLTVL.

The chain carries TRBV7-9 and TRBJ2-5; 8 nucleotides match TRBD2. The CDR3 is 13 amino acids. Looked up from germline, CDR1 is SEHNR and CDR2 is FQNEAQ (reference sequence). V lost 5 bases, J lost 2 bases, and 1 base stayed unmatched. The DNA for the CDR3 is TGTGCCAGCAGCCCTAGCGGGCAAGAGACCCAGTACTTC. This codes for CASSPSGQETQYF.

The rearrangement uses TRBV29-1 and TRBJ2-3, with 11 bases aligning to TRBD2. CDR1 and CDR2 (germline): SQVTM, ANQGSEA. The CDR3 runs 14 residues. J lost 6 bases, V lost 7 bases, and 9 bases had no gene match. The CDR3 region has the DNA TGCAGCGAGCGTCCTAGCGGGGGGTCGGATACGCAGTATTTT. It yields the protein CSERPSGGSDTQYF.